Shown below are 24 T cell receptor beta chains from a single sample sequenced in a study of identical twins. One entry per CDR3 protein results from TCRdb running MiXCR on the 5' RACE reads. The sample yields some 300,000 distinct CDR3 sequences, around an eighth seen once. These data were likewise used in another study, on yellow fever vaccine responses in identical twins.

The sequenced sample was CD8+ T cells sorted from blood. The receptors stem from a woman aged 18 to 35 in good health.

Ten or more counts support this clonotype. The chain combines TRBV11-2 with TRBJ1-3; D call uncertain. Between the trimmed V and J ends, which lost 3 bases and 4 bases, there was a span of 1 base. The CDR3 covers 11 residues. The germline V gene has CDR1 SGHAT and CDR2 FQNNGV. In nucleotides, the CDR3 is TGTGCCAGCAGCTTGGGAAACACCATATATTTT. This codes for CASSLGNTIYF. The full variable domain, completed using reference TRBV11-2 and TRBJ1-3, is EAGVAQSPRYKIIEKRQSVAFWCNPISGHATLYWYQQILGQGPKLLIQFQNNGVVDDSQLPKDRFSAERLKGVDSTLKIQPAKLEDSAVYLCASSLGNTIYFGEGSWLTVV.

This clonotype was seen many times. V gene TRBV12-3 or TRBV12-4 combines with J gene TRBJ2-1; TRBD1 matches at 7 bases. V shed 5 bases, J shed 5 bases, and the junction held 6 bases outside the gene matches. There are 14 residues in the CDR3. The CDR3, as DNA: TGTGCCAGCAGTCCCCGGGACAGTAACAATGAGCAGTTCTTC. Its translation is CASSPRDSNNEQFF.

This clonotype was counted between two and nine times. One end of the junction fails to match germline, which may point to a read error. The chain links TRBV4-1 to TRBJ2-5, with D perhaps TRBD1 or TRBD2 (5 bases each). Germline V gene data show CDR1 as MGHRA and CDR2 as YSYEKL. The CDR3 runs to 17 residues. The CDR3 spells CASSRMWGSVTQETPYF. For the CDR3, the DNA is TGCGCCAGCAGCCGAATGTGGGGGTCGGTAACCCAAGAGACCCCGTACTTC.

This clonotype was observed a few times. The V gene is TRBV29-1, the J gene TRBJ2-7; D is unresolved. V lost 0 bases and J 0 bases, leaving 9 bases between the germline ends. This CDR3 contains 14 residues. In germline, CDR1 is SQVTM, CDR2 ANQGSEA. The CDR3 region has the DNA TGCAGCGTTGAAGATGTAGGCAGCTCCTACGAGCAGTACTTC. Amino acids: CSVEDVGSSYEQYF.

The chain uses TRBV3-1 and TRBJ2-1; the D is unclear. The CDR3 length is 10 residues. The V gene's germline CDR1 is LGHDT and CDR2 YNNKEL (reference sequence). V was trimmed by 4 bases and J by 10 bases, leaving 5 bases between them. In DNA form, the CDR3 reads TGTGCCAGCAGCCCGGTAGAGCAGTTCTTC. It yields the protein CASSPVEQFF.

A few counts support this clonotype. The rearrangement links TRBV9 to TRBJ1-1; tentative D call: TRBD1 (5 bases). From germline, CDR1 is SGDLS and CDR2 YYNGEE. The CDR3 totals 14 residues. Trimming pared 3 bases from V and 5 bases from J, leaving 14 bases between. As DNA, the CDR3 is TGTGCCAGCAGCGATGAGGGGTTGCGAACTGAAGCTTTCTTT. This gives the protein CASSDEGLRTEAFF.

The chain links TRBV25-1 to TRBJ2-2; tentative D call: TRBD1 (6 bases). V lost 2 bases to trimming and J lost 0 bases, with 10 bases between them. Germline loops: CDR1 MGHDK, CDR2 SYGVNS. The CDR3 runs 16 residues. CDR3 in DNA: TGTGCCAGCAGTGAAAGTACAGGGCCGAACACCGGGGAGCTGTTTTTT. This sequence encodes CASSESTGPNTGELFF.

This chain uses TRBV7-6 with TRBJ1-4; D is uncertain. V lost 2 bases, J lost 5 bases, and 6 bases lay in between. Germline V CDR1 and CDR2: SGHVS, FNYEAQ. The CDR3 sequence is 13 residues long. The CDR3 nucleotides are TGTGCCAGCAGCTTACAAGACAATGAAAAACTGTTTTTT. Protein sequence: CASSLQDNEKLFF.

This chain joins TRBV25-1 and TRBJ1-5; the D gene is possibly TRBD1 (6 bases). V lost 4 bases, J lost 6 bases, and 13 bases lay in between. Germline-derived CDR1 and CDR2 are MGHDK and SYGVNS. The CDR3 contains 14 residues. This chain's CDR3 is CASSVGGDGQPQHF. The CDR3 bases are TGTGCCAGCAGTGTAGGGGGTGACGGTCAGCCCCAGCATTTT.

The genes are TRBV3-1 and TRBJ2-2, with 12 bases that match TRBD2. This CDR3 region has 20 residues. Germline-derived CDR1 and CDR2 are LGHDT and YNNKEL (reference sequence). The V segment lost 0 bases and the J segment 1 base; nucleotides outside the gene matches: 9. CDR3 bases: TGTGCCAGCAGCCAAGAGCCCTGGACTAGCGGGGAGAAGAACACCGGGGAGCTGTTTTTT. Residues: CASSQEPWTSGEKNTGELFF. Together with reference TRBV3-1 and TRBJ2-2, the CDR3 gives the full variable domain: DTAVSQTPKYLVTQMGNDKSIKCEQNLGHDTMYWYKQDSKKFLKIMFSYNNKELIINETVPNRFSPKSPDKAHLNLHINSLELGDSAVYFCASSQEPWTSGEKNTGELFFGEGSRLTVL.

The sample holds a few counts of this clonotype. The chain links TRBV10-3 to TRBJ2-1; the D gene is possibly TRBD1 (7 bases). Trimming shortened V by 0 bases and J by 5 bases, and 14 bases separated the two germline ends. The CDR3 has 16 residues. Looked up from germline, CDR1 is ENHRY and CDR2 is SYGVKD. CDR3 sequence (DNA): TGTGCCATCAGTGAGTCCAGGGGGGAGGCCCACAATGAGCAGTTCTTC. Protein sequence: CAISESRGEAHNEQFF.

This clonotype appeared many times. V usage is TRBV5-6 and J usage is TRBJ2-7, with TRBD2 identical over 7 bases. Germline CDR1 is SGHDT and CDR2 is YYEEEE. CDR3 size: 11 residues. The V and J ends lost 2 bases and 7 bases, in that order; junction bases with no gene match: 0. DNA of the CDR3: TGTGCCAGCAGCTTAGCGGGAGAGCAGTACTTC. It yields the protein CASSLAGEQYF.

This clonotype was counted many times. The genes are TRBV12-3 or TRBV12-4 and TRBJ2-3; D might be TRBD1 (6 bases). The CDR3 has 14 amino acids. The ends were cut back, 5 bases at V and 2 bases at J, with 11 bases in the middle. The CDR3 nucleotides read TGTGCCAGCAGTCTGACAGGTTCCACAGATACGCAGTATTTT. Its translation: CASSLTGSTDTQYF.

This rearrangement joins TRBV20-1 to TRBJ1-1; TRBD1 matches 7 bases. The CDR3 contains 14 residues. J gave up 5 bases and V 0 bases, and 6 bases lay outside the gene matches. CDR1 and CDR2 (germline): DFQATT, SNEGSKA (reference sequence). The CDR3 is CSARDRRGGTEAFF. CDR3 DNA sequence: TGCAGTGCTAGAGACCGCAGGGGGGGGACTGAAGCTTTCTTT.

This chain uses TRBV9 with TRBJ2-6, with 7 bases that match TRBD2. Trimming removed 0 bases from V and 2 bases from J; junction bases left unmatched: 2. This CDR3 contains 16 residues. The germline CDR1 and CDR2 sequences are SGDLS and YYNGEE. CDR3 in DNA: TGTGCCAGCAGCGTAGAACTAGCGACTGGGGCCAACGTCCTGACTTTC. The encoded protein is CASSVELATGANVLTF.

This clonotype has a handful of counts. The chain links TRBV12-3 or TRBV12-4 to TRBJ1-4; D not resolved. The CDR3 sequence is 12 residues long. V lost 1 base and J 8 bases, leaving 5 bases between the germline ends. In nucleotides, the CDR3 is TGTGCCAGCAGTTTAGGGGCAGAAAAACTGTTTTTT. This sequence encodes CASSLGAEKLFF.

The chain has TRBV28 and TRBJ2-2; either TRBD1 or TRBD2 may fit D (5 bases each). CDR3 size: 14 residues. V dropped 2 bases and J dropped 7 bases, with 11 bases sitting between them. Per germline, CDR1 MDHEN and CDR2 SYDVKM. CDR3 sequence reads: CASSLTEGYGELFF. The CDR3, as DNA: TGTGCCAGCAGTTTAACAGAGGGGTACGGGGAGCTGTTTTTT.

This clonotype was detected a few times. The chain is built from TRBV12-3 or TRBV12-4 and TRBJ1-2, with TRBD1 matching over 7 bases. CDR3 size: 14 residues. V trimming: 3 bases; J trimming: 8 bases; junction bases outside the gene matches: 9. The DNA of the CDR3 is TGTGCCAGCAGTTTGGCAGCAGGGGGTTACGGCTACACCTTC. Its protein is CASSLAAGGYGYTF.

There are many counts of this clonotype. This sequence joins TRBV4-1 and TRBJ2-1; D is perhaps TRBD1 or TRBD2 (5 bases each). Germline V gives CDR1 MGHRA, CDR2 YSYEKL. V lost 0 bases to trimming and J lost 2 bases, with 14 bases between them. This CDR3 contains 17 residues. The CDR3 sequence is CASSQEGDTQPYNEQFF. In DNA form, the CDR3 reads TGCGCCAGCAGCCAAGAGGGGGATACACAGCCCTACAATGAGCAGTTCTTC.

The rearrangement uses TRBV7-9 and TRBJ2-1; D tentatively fits TRBD1 or TRBD2 (6 bases each). This CDR3 comprises 14 residues. In germline, CDR1 is SEHNR, CDR2 FQNEAQ (reference sequence). This chain's CDR3 is CASRGTPVYNEQFF. CDR3 nucleotide sequence: TGTGCGTCTCGGGGGACACCCGTCTACAATGAGCAGTTCTTC.

The chain couples TRBV9 to TRBJ2-1; unclear D gene. CDR3 length: 15 residues. Trimming took off 5 bases at V and 2 bases at J, with 14 bases between the two ends. Germline lookup yields CDR1 SGDLS and CDR2 YYNGEE. The CDR3 spells CASSEEVTTYNEQFF. The CDR3 DNA sequence: TGTGCCAGCAGTGAAGAGGTCACTACCTACAATGAGCAGTTCTTC.

This clonotype was recorded many times. The chain employs TRBV24-1 and TRBJ1-1; D gene unclear. Germline V lookup: CDR1 KGHDR, CDR2 SFDVKD. This CDR3 comprises 13 residues. V was pared by 0 bases and J by 8 bases, with 9 bases between. The CDR3 here is CATSDLAGEEAFF. For the CDR3, the DNA is TGTGCCACCAGTGATTTGGCCGGGGAGGAAGCTTTCTTT.

V gene TRBV28 combines with J gene TRBJ2-1; TRBD2 is a possible D gene (6 bases). V was cut by 3 bases and J by 9 bases, with 21 bases left in between. Germline values: CDR1 MDHEN, CDR2 SYDVKM. The CDR3 runs 16 residues. The CDR3: CASSFTRRGLSAEQFF. The DNA for the CDR3 is TGTGCCAGCAGTTTTACCAGGAGGGGTTTGAGTGCTGAGCAGTTCTTC.

This clonotype has only a few counts. CDR3 nucleotide sequence: TGCGCCAGCAGCCCATCTCGCGCGGGGGAGAGCTCCTACAATGAGCAGTTCTTC. Translated: CASSPSRAGESSYNEQFF. The rearrangement uses TRBV5-1 and TRBJ2-1; TRBD2 matches at 7 bases. The CDR3 sequence is 18 residues long. With V trimmed by 4 bases and J by 0 bases, 13 bases remained unmatched. Per germline, CDR1 SGHRS and CDR2 YFSETQ. Filled out from reference TRBV5-1 and TRBJ2-1, the complete variable domain reads KAGVTQTPRYLIKTRGQQVTLSCSPISGHRSVSWYQQTPGQGLQFLFEYFSETQRNKGNFPGRFSGRQFSNSRSEMNVSTLELGDSALYLCASSPSRAGESSYNEQFFGPGTRLTVL.